This entry features one TCR beta chain sequence. Trimming took off 5 bases at V and 5 bases at J, with 16 bases between the two ends. This CDR3 region has 14 residues. Germline lookup yields CDR1 SGHNT and CDR2 YYREEE (reference sequence). These data are taken from a study of T cell changes during pregnancy in multiple sclerosis. TCRdb's copy holds only in-frame clones and misses some; the assay was immunoSEQ multiplex PCR. The table lists more than 90,000 clones, about 94% of them singletons, with more than 1.5% in the top ten. The rearrangement uses TRBV5-4 and TRBJ2-5; tentatively, D is TRBD1 (6 bases). The sample in question was peripheral blood, obtained in the third trimester of pregnancy. The clonotype comes from a female donor with multiple sclerosis, enrolled in a pregnancy study. The CDR3 region has the DNA TGTGCCAGCAGTTTACAGGGAGTGAAGGAGACCCAGTACTTC. Encoded protein: CASSLQGVKETQYF. The full variable domain, rest sourced from reference TRBV5-4 and TRBJ2-5, is ETGVTQSPTHLIKTRGQQVTLRCSSQSGHNTVSWYQQALGQGPQFIFQYYREEENGRGNFPPRFSGLQFPNYSSELNVNALELDDSALYLCASSLQGVKETQYFGPGTRLLVL.